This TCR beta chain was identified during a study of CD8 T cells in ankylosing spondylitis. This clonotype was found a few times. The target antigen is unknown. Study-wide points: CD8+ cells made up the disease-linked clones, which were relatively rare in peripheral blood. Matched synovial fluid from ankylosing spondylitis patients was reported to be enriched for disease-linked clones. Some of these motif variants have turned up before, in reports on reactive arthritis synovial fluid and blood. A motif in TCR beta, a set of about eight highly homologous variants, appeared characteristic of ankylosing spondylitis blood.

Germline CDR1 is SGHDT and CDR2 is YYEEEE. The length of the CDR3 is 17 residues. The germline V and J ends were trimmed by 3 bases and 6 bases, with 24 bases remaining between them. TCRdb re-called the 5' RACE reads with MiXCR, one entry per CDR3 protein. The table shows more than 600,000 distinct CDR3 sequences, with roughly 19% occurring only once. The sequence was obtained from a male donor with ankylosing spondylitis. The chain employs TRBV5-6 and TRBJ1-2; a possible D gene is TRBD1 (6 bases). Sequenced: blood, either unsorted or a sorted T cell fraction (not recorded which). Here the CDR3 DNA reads TGTGCCAGCAGCTGGACCGGGACACTTCTTCACGGAGATGGCTACACCTTC. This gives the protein CASSWTGTLLHGDGYTF.